Listed here are 9 T cell receptor beta chains from one sample, sequenced in a study of blood T cell repertoires in COVID-19. The repertoire was sequenced with immunoSEQ multiplex PCR; TCRdb's copy has only in-frame clones and lacks some. This table has over 55,000 clones, approximately 80% appearing once. The specimen was peripheral blood. The source of these receptors is a man between 45 and 60 years old with COVID-19, enrolled during active disease.

Worth noting for this clone: The germline gene is not matched at one end of the junction; a read error may be the cause. This chain joins TRBV7-7 and TRBJ1-3, with 8 bases matching TRBD1. The CDR3 consists of 13 residues. From germline, CDR1 is SSHAT and CDR2 FNYEAQ (reference sequence). The CDR3 DNA is TGTGCTAGCAGCAGGGGGCTAGGAAACACCATATATTTT. Protein sequence: CASSRGLGNTIYF.

This rearrangement joins TRBV10-3 to TRBJ2-7; possibly TRBD1 for D (6 bases). CDR1 is ENHRY and CDR2 is SYGVKD in the germline V gene. This CDR3 has 13 residues. Trimming took off 10 bases at V and 0 bases at J, with 13 bases between the two ends. CDR3 nucleotide sequence: TGTGCCACCCGACAGGAAAGCTCCTACGAGCAGTACTTC. It codes for CATRQESSYEQYF.

The CDR3 is CASSFRGASGNTIYF. In DNA, the CDR3 is TGTGCCAGCAGCTTTAGAGGAGCCTCTGGAAACACCATATATTTT. The V gene is TRBV9, the J gene TRBJ1-3, with D unclear. V was shortened by 4 bases and J by 0 bases, with 11 bases between the two germline ends. The CDR3 has 15 residues. Germline CDR1 SGDLS, CDR2 YYNGEE. The full variable domain, its missing parts supplied by reference TRBV9 and TRBJ1-3, is DSGVTQTPKHLITATGQRVTLRCSPRSGDLSVYWYQQSLDQGLQFLIQYYNGEERAKGNILERFSAQQFPDLHSELNLSSLELGDSALYFCASSFRGASGNTIYFGEGSWLTVV.

The V call is TRBV6-5, the J call TRBJ2-7, with TRBD2 identical over 8 bases. The V segment lost 8 bases and the J segment 1 base; nucleotides outside the gene matches: 7. The CDR3 is made up of 14 amino acids. Per the germline V gene, CDR1 is MNHEY and CDR2 is SVGAGI. CDR3 loop: CASFRAGVSYEQYF. The CDR3 nucleotides read TGTGCCAGCTTCAGAGCGGGGGTGTCCTACGAGCAGTACTTC.

The chain carries TRBV27 and TRBJ2-1; 12 bases agree with TRBD2. The V segment lost 6 bases and the J segment 7 bases; nucleotides outside the gene matches: 10. Germline-derived CDR1 and CDR2 are MNHEY and SMNVEV (reference sequence). CDR3 length equals 16 residues. Written as DNA, the CDR3 is TGTGCCAGCAGCTCACCTAGCGGGAGGGCCGGGAATGAGCAGTTCTTC. Translating gives CASSSPSGRAGNEQFF.

The V gene is TRBV3-1 (or the pseudogene TRBV3-2), the J gene TRBJ1-3, with D uncertain. The V end was cut by 4 bases, the J end by 4 bases, with 17 bases between. This CDR3 comprises 16 residues. Germline loops: CDR1 LGHDT, CDR2 YNNKEL (reference sequence). The CDR3 loop is CASSPLPGIGGNTIYF. In nucleotides, the CDR3 is TGTGCCAGCAGCCCCCTTCCCGGGATTGGGGGAAACACCATATATTTT.

This clone occurred once. Here the CDR3 omits its conserved ending phenylalanine or tryptophan, so a read error is the likely source. The DNA is omitted, as the CDR3 cannot be located on it reliably, and the CDR3 follows TCRdb's listing. This chain connects TRBV4-1 to TRBJ1-1; the table assigns TRBD1, which was not confirmed against the DNA. Germline lookup yields CDR1 MGHRA and CDR2 YSYEKL. From its first to its last residue, the CDR3 has 9 amino acids. The CDR3 is CASSQRGPL.

This rearrangement joins TRBV28 to TRBJ2-7, with TRBD2 matching over 7 bases. This CDR3 region has 15 residues. V dropped 2 bases and J dropped 5; count of bases not matched to a gene: 9. Per the germline V gene, CDR1 is MDHEN and CDR2 is SYDVKM. The CDR3 here is CASSLGTSVPHEQYF. Written as DNA, the CDR3 is TGTGCCAGCAGTTTAGGAACTAGCGTCCCCCACGAGCAGTACTTC. Combining the CDR3 with reference TRBV28 and TRBJ2-7 gives the whole variable domain DVKVTQSSRYLVKRTGEKVFLECVQDMDHENMFWYRQDPGLGLRLIYFSYDVKMKEKGDIPEGYSVSREKKERFSLILESASTNQTSMYLCASSLGTSVPHEQYFGPGTRLTVT.

This clone turned up a few times. This chain joins TRBV7-2 and TRBJ2-7; 11 positions agree with TRBD2. The CDR3 sequence is 16 residues long. Germline loops: CDR1 SGHTA, CDR2 FQGNSA. V lost 1 base to trimming and J lost 2 bases; unmatched junction nucleotides: 4. The CDR3 region has the DNA TGTGCCAGCAGCTTAGTAGCGGGAGGGACCCCCTACGAGCAGTACTTC. Translation: CASSLVAGGTPYEQYF. Using reference TRBV7-2 and TRBJ2-7 for the parts outside the CDR3, the full variable domain is GAGVSQSPSNKVTEKGKDVELRCDPISGHTALYWYRQSLGQGLEFLIYFQGNSAPDKSGLPSDRFSAERTGGSVSTLTIQRTQQEDSAVYLCASSLVAGGTPYEQYFGPGTRLTVT.